The 20 T cell receptor beta chains given below trace back to one sample, sequenced in a study of blood T cell repertoires in COVID-19. TCRdb's table, derived via immunoSEQ multiplex PCR, lists solely in-frame clones and lacks some. The sample yields some 200,000 clones, roughly 88% seen once. Sequenced input: peripheral blood. Receptors originate from a woman in her forties who had recovered from COVID-19.

The gene calls are TRBV29-1 and TRBJ2-7; the match to TRBD1 covers 9 bases. CDR3 length: 13 residues. From germline, CDR1 is SQVTM and CDR2 ANQGSEA. With V trimmed by 7 bases and J by 4 bases, 8 bases remained unmatched. CDR3 protein: CSASGQGMYEQYF. CDR3 DNA sequence: TGCAGCGCCTCGGGACAGGGAATGTACGAGCAGTACTTC.

The CDR3 region is CASSLLGQTHQPQHF. CDR3 DNA sequence: TGTGCCAGCAGCTTGTTGGGACAAACACATCAGCCCCAGCATTTT. The chain employs TRBV5-6 and TRBJ1-5, with D possibly TRBD1 on 6 matching bases. CDR1 SGHDT and CDR2 YYEEEE come from the germline V gene. Deletions cut 1 base from V and 5 bases from J, with 13 bases between. The CDR3 covers 15 residues.

This clone was picked up one time. The J gene is TRBJ2-1, the V gene TRBV18, with TRBD2 matching over 12 bases. Unmatched junction bases numbered 8, after V lost 5 bases and J lost 9 bases. This CDR3 has 15 residues. Germline-derived CDR1 and CDR2 are KGHSH and LQKENI. In nucleotides, the CDR3 is TGTGCCAGCTCATTGGGACTAGCGGGTTTACCTGAGCAGTTCTTC. Translating it yields CASSLGLAGLPEQFF.

CDR3 in amino acids: CASSLWGASGGTETQYF. CDR3 bases: TGTGCCAGCAGTTTATGGGGGGCTAGCGGGGGAACAGAGACCCAGTACTTC. The chain uses TRBV28 and TRBJ2-5; 10 bases map to TRBD2. The CDR3 extends over 17 amino acids. V gave up 0 bases and J gave up 4 bases; unmatched junction bases: 8. Germline CDR1 MDHEN, CDR2 SYDVKM.

About this clone: A single base separates this from a much larger clone, so it may be a read error. This rearrangement joins TRBV3-1 (or the pseudogene TRBV3-2) to TRBJ2-2; D possibly corresponds to TRBD1 (5 bases). The CDR3 loop spans 13 amino acids. With 6 bases removed from V and 4 bases from J, the gap between germline ends came to 9 bases. Germline CDR1 is LGHDT and CDR2 is YNNKEL (reference sequence). In nucleotides, the CDR3 is TGTGCCAGCAGTGATAGGGGCACCGGGGAGCTGTTTTTT. As protein: CASSDRGTGELFF.

The chain employs TRBV5-5 and TRBJ2-1; TRBD2 matches 10 bases. The germline V gene encodes CDR1 SGHKS and CDR2 YYEKEE (reference sequence). The ends lost 2 bases at V and 2 bases at J; junction bases unmatched: 7. The CDR3 consists of 17 residues. The CDR3 coding sequence is TGTGCCAGCAGCTTAATGGGACTAGCGCCGACCTACAATGAGCAGTTCTTC. It codes for CASSLMGLAPTYNEQFF.

Notes on this clone: A read error may produce the germline difference seen at one junction end. This sample also contains other DNA sequences that code for the same CDR3. The gene calls are TRBV11-3 and TRBJ1-2; TRBD1 matches at 8 bases. The CDR3 has 15 amino acids. Per the germline V gene, CDR1 is SGHNT and CDR2 is YENEEA. The CDR3 reads CASSSSLDRDYGYTF. The CDR3 DNA reads TGTGCTAGCAGCTCCTCCCTGGACAGGGACTATGGCTACACCTTC.

This clone was observed a few times. This rearrangement joins TRBV2 to TRBJ1-2; D uncertain. Germline assignment: CDR1 SNHLY and CDR2 FYNNEI. The ends were cut back, 4 bases at V and 1 base at J, with 7 bases in the middle. The CDR3 spans 13 residues. The CDR3 protein is CASSATSNYGYTF. The CDR3 coding sequence is TGTGCCAGCAGTGCGACAAGTAACTATGGCTACACCTTC.

The J gene is TRBJ2-3, the V gene TRBV6-4; 7 nucleotides agree with TRBD1. CDR3 length: 16 residues. V dropped 6 bases and J dropped 1; count of bases not matched to a gene: 10. From germline, CDR1 is MRHNA and CDR2 SNTAGT. The CDR3 bases are TGTGCCAGCAGACGACAGGCTCAGGGGGGCACAGATACGCAGTATTTT. It translates to CASRRQAQGGTDTQYF.

This sequence joins TRBV9 and TRBJ2-3; D is possibly TRBD2 (5 bases). Trimming cost V 0 bases and J 4 bases, with 12 bases left between them. CDR1 is SGDLS and CDR2 is YYNGEE in the germline V gene. This CDR3 has 15 amino acids. CDR3 DNA sequence: TGTGCCAGCAGCGTAGAAGGGTTCGGGGCAGATACGCAGTATTTT. It encodes CASSVEGFGADTQYF.

The chain combines TRBV28 with TRBJ2-3, with D hard to call. Trimming removed 6 bases at V and 2 bases at J, with 15 bases between. Germline V gene lookup returns CDR1 MDHEN and CDR2 SYDVKM. This CDR3 spans 15 amino acids. CDR3 sequence reads: CASSSLQRSTDTQYF. As DNA, the CDR3 is TGTGCCAGCAGCTCCCTCCAGCGCTCCACAGATACGCAGTATTTT.

This clone was counted between two and nine times. The chain's CDR3 is CASSMFSTGTVNTEAFF. For the CDR3, the DNA is TGTGCCAGTAGTATGTTCTCCACCGGGACAGTGAACACTGAAGCTTTCTTT. This chain uses TRBV19 with TRBJ1-1; 7 nucleotides match TRBD1. V lost 3 bases and J lost 0; bases outside the gene matches: 10. The CDR3 covers 17 residues. CDR1 LNHDA and CDR2 SQIVND come from the germline V gene (reference sequence).

In its sample, this clone was seen once. The CDR3 reads CASSLETDSNQPQHF. DNA for the CDR3: TGTGCCAGCAGCTTAGAAACAGATAGCAATCAGCCCCAGCATTTT. The V call is TRBV7-9, the J call TRBJ1-5; D gene ambiguous. Germline V gene lookup returns CDR1 SEHNR and CDR2 FQNEAQ (reference sequence). Trimming left V 1 base short and J 0 bases short, with 7 bases between. CDR3 length equals 15 residues. Combining the CDR3 with reference TRBV7-9 and TRBJ1-5 gives the whole variable domain DTGVSQNPRHKITKRGQNVTFRCDPISEHNRLYWYRQTLGQGPEFLTYFQNEAQLEKSRLLSDRFSAERPKGSFSTLEIQRTEQGDSAMYLCASSLETDSNQPQHFGDGTRLSIL.

This rearrangement joins TRBV19 to TRBJ2-5, with D maybe TRBD1 (6 bases). Germline V gene lookup returns CDR1 LNHDA and CDR2 SQIVND (reference sequence). The CDR3 contains 13 residues. V shed 4 bases and J shed 5 bases, with 11 bases lying between them. CDR3 nucleotides: TGTGCCAGTAGTAAAGACAGGAGGGAGACCCAGTACTTC. It is translated as CASSKDRRETQYF.

This clone was counted between two and nine times. The chain uses TRBV2 and TRBJ2-3, with 7 bases aligning to TRBD2. There are 14 residues in the CDR3. The J segment lost 6 bases and the V segment lost 3 bases, leaving 6 bases of the junction unmatched. Germline values: CDR1 SNHLY, CDR2 FYNNEI. CDR3 nucleotides: TGTGCCAGCAGTGAGGCGGTTAGCGGGGATACGCAGTATTTT. Protein: CASSEAVSGDTQYF.

J is TRBJ1-1 and V is TRBV20-1, with D maybe TRBD1 (5 bases). The CDR3 consists of 15 residues. The germline V gene has CDR1 DFQATT and CDR2 SNEGSKA (reference sequence). The germline V and J ends were trimmed by 3 bases and 4 bases, with 18 bases remaining between them. CDR3 DNA sequence: TGCAGTGCTAGTTCTCGTCGGGGGGTCGGCACTGAAGCTTTCTTT. It codes for CSASSRRGVGTEAFF.

V is TRBV4-3 and J is TRBJ1-1, with 8 positions matching TRBD1. V shed 4 bases, J shed 1 base, and the junction held 2 bases outside the gene matches. CDR3 length: 14 amino acids. Germline-derived CDR1 and CDR2 are LGHNA and YSLEER. In nucleotides, the CDR3 is TGCGCCAGCAGCCTTGACAGGGGGAACACTGAAGCTTTCTTT. It yields the protein CASSLDRGNTEAFF.

The chain joins TRBV28 to TRBJ1-5, with 9 bases identical to TRBD1. Trimming cost V 5 bases and J 0 bases; bases outside gene matches: 5. CDR1 MDHEN and CDR2 SYDVKM come from the germline V gene. This CDR3 contains 16 residues. Here the CDR3 DNA reads TGTGCCAGCAGTCCGGGACAGGGATTTAGCAATCAGCCCCAGCATTTT. Encoded protein: CASSPGQGFSNQPQHF.

V gene TRBV15 combines with J gene TRBJ2-7; TRBD2 is a possible D gene (6 bases). Germline V gene lookup returns CDR1 LNHNV and CDR2 YYDKDF (reference sequence). The V end was cut by 4 bases, the J end by 3 bases, with 16 bases between. The CDR3 extends over 15 amino acids. The CDR3 DNA reads TGTGCCACCAGCATTGTAGCCAGGGACTTCTACGAGCAGTACTTC. Translating gives CATSIVARDFYEQYF.

The V call is TRBV12-2, the J call TRBJ2-1; TRBD2, the table's D call, was not compared with the DNA. TRBV12-2 is recorded as a pseudogene. CDR3 size: 20 residues. This CDR3 reads CASRPIGTSGGVSSYNEQFF. The DNA for the CDR3 is TGTGCAAGTCGCCCTATCGGGACTAGCGGGGGGGTAAGCTCCTACAATGAGCAGTTCTTC.